The next 6 T cell receptor beta chains were all read from a single sample in a study of blood T cell repertoires in COVID-19. Repertoires were generated with immunoSEQ multiplex PCR, while TCRdb's copy carries only in-frame clones and drops some. The repertoire consists of 90,000 to 100,000 clones, with approximately 86% occurring once and the leading ten covering under 15%. The sample comprised peripheral blood. The origin of the receptors is a human donor in a cohort sampled during active COVID-19.

In this sample, this clone turned up a few times. The rearrangement links TRBV2 to TRBJ1-5; a possible D gene is TRBD1 (6 bases). This CDR3 has 14 residues. CDR1 is SNHLY and CDR2 is FYNNEI in the germline V gene. Deletions cut 1 base from V and 2 bases from J, with 6 bases between. The CDR3 sequence is CASSEDRGNQPQHF. Here the CDR3 DNA reads TGTGCCAGCAGTGAAGACAGGGGCAATCAGCCCCAGCATTTT. The whole variable domain, remainder taken from reference TRBV2 and TRBJ1-5, is EPEVTQTPSHQVTQMGQEVILRCVPISNHLYFYWYRQILGQKVEFLVSFYNNEISEKSEIFDDQFSVERPDGSNFTLKIRSTKLEDSAMYFCASSEDRGNQPQHFGDGTRLSIL.

The chain joins TRBV4-1 to TRBJ2-1, with 7 bases aligning to TRBD2. V lost 0 bases, J lost 15 bases, and 11 bases stayed unmatched. Germline CDR1 is MGHRA and CDR2 is YSYEKL. This CDR3 has 14 residues. This chain's CDR3 is CASSQELSRTRWFF. In DNA form, the CDR3 reads TGCGCCAGCAGCCAAGAATTGTCACGGACTAGGTGGTTCTTC.

This sequence joins TRBV18 and TRBJ1-2; 7 bases agree with TRBD1. CDR1 is KGHSH and CDR2 is LQKENI in the germline V gene. This CDR3 has 14 amino acids. With V trimmed by 3 bases and J by 5 bases, 6 bases remained unmatched. The chain's CDR3 is CASSPGQDMYGYTF. CDR3 DNA: TGTGCCAGCTCACCCGGACAGGATATGTATGGCTACACCTTC.

The gene calls are TRBV18 and TRBJ2-2, with a possible D match to TRBD2 (6 bases). Per the germline V gene, CDR1 is KGHSH and CDR2 is LQKENI. Deletions cut 0 bases from V and 3 bases from J, with 11 bases between. The CDR3 spans 16 residues. CDR3 DNA: TGTGCCAGCTCACCACCGACGCGGGGATACACCGGGGAGCTGTTTTTT. Protein: CASSPPTRGYTGELFF.

V usage is TRBV10-3 and J usage is TRBJ2-3; D possibly corresponds to TRBD1 (5 bases). V lost 5 bases, J lost 0 bases, and 12 bases lay in between. Looked up from germline, CDR1 is ENHRY and CDR2 is SYGVKD. The CDR3 totals 15 residues. The CDR3 bases are TGTGCCATCAGTTCAGTAGGGGTTAGCACAGATACGCAGTATTTT. Translation: CAISSVGVSTDTQYF.

The chain uses TRBV29-1 and TRBJ2-7; a possible D gene is TRBD1 (6 bases). From germline, CDR1 is SQVTM and CDR2 ANQGSEA. The CDR3 extends over 15 amino acids. The germline V and J ends were trimmed by 1 base and 3 bases, with 16 bases remaining between them. CDR3 amino acids: CSVEVPGQQNYEQYF. CDR3 DNA sequence: TGCAGCGTTGAAGTCCCTGGACAGCAAAACTACGAGCAGTACTTC.